The entry below describes one T cell receptor (beta chain). CDR3 length equals 13 residues. Germline lookup yields CDR1 LGHDT and CDR2 YNNKEL (reference sequence). V gave up 4 bases and J gave up 5 bases, with 11 bases separating them. The sample comes from a study of blood T cell repertoires in COVID-19. Overall study: Researchers got acute and convalescent COVID-19 samples from the United States, Italy and Spain. PBMCs, B-cell-depleted T cells, or T cells were the source of the cDNA or gDNA that made up the material.

Original processing notes: Amplification from reference gene primers served as the basis for estimated nucleated cell counts. Clones were sequenced by immunoSEQ multiplex PCR, and TCRdb holds only the in-frame ones, with some missing. The V and J calls and clone size are taken from that table; D and trimming were inferred from the DNA. The sample has some 11,000 clones, around 89% seen once; the top ten hold around 10%. The gene calls are TRBV3-1 (or the pseudogene TRBV3-2) and TRBJ1-1; a weak D match, TRBD1 (5 bases). The sequenced material came from peripheral blood. This clonotype was sampled from a human donor in a cohort sampled during active COVID-19. CDR3 amino acids: CASSRWEGTEAFF. For the CDR3, the DNA is TGTGCCAGCAGCCGTTGGGAGGGGACTGAAGCTTTCTTT.